Listed below are T cell receptor beta chains from one sample, sequenced in a study of regulatory T cells in long-lasting Graves disease. TCRdb passed the multiplex PCR reads through MiXCR, listing each CDR3 protein once. The table records around 510,000 distinct CDR3 sequences, less than 25% of them present only once. The sample here was peripheral blood mononuclear cells (PBMCs), taken when the disease was refractory, from a patient treated with antithyroid drugs. These receptors all come from a female donor with Graves disease. Both conserved end residues are part of each CDR3. D genes are given only for firm matches.

TRBV3-1	TRBJ1-2	TRBD1	CASTYRDRPYYGYTF
TRBV24-1	TRBJ2-2	TRBD1	CATTQGEKTGELFF
TRBV18	TRBJ2-1	TRBD2	CASSPSLRSGRANEQFF
TRBV28	TRBJ1-1	NA	CASSSIPVNTEAFF
TRBV19	TRBJ2-7	NA	CASSGTGAYEQCF
TRBV30	TRBJ1-5	NA	CAWSGRGGVAQHF
TRBV20-1	TRBJ2-7	TRBD2	CSARAPSGRIYEQYF
TRBV6-1	TRBJ2-5	NA	CASSETLSQETQYF
TRBV12-3/TRBV12-4	TRBJ2-7	NA	CASSPRGALRQYF
TRBV12-3/TRBV12-4	TRBJ1-1	NA	CASSSIHSGFSTEAFF
TRBV28	TRBJ2-7	NA	CASSLRGRVPSYEQYF
TRBV28	TRBJ2-1	NA	CASSKGNEQFF
TRBV5-6	TRBJ2-5	TRBD1	CASSYGTGLQETQYF
TRBV29-1	TRBJ2-5	NA	CSALRLASAQETQYF
TRBV11-2	TRBJ1-1	NA	CASSSLRRRGVNTEAFF
TRBV5-1	TRBJ2-7	TRBD2	CASTSGGGSYEQYF
TRBV28	TRBJ1-5	NA	CASSETGPSPQHF
TRBV29-1	TRBJ2-7	TRBD1	CSVSVRDRAQDEQYF
TRBV28	TRBJ2-3	NA	CASRPSGSTDTQYF
TRBV27	TRBJ2-2	NA	CASSLIAISTGELFF
TRBV27	TRBJ1-5	TRBD1	CASGTGSNQPQHF
TRBV4-1	TRBJ2-7	NA	CASSVRDELYERYF
TRBV3-1	TRBJ1-2	NA	CASSQGGRNGYTF
TRBV3-1	TRBJ2-4	NA	CASSQDSQGIFSNIQYF
TRBV28	TRBJ1-1	NA	CASKQAGTKLTEAFF
TRBV5-4	TRBJ2-7	TRBD1	CASSPGGESSYEQYF
TRBV6-5	TRBJ1-1	TRBD1	CASSYRRQVQGLAGTNTEAFF
TRBV27	TRBJ2-7	TRBD2	CASSLSSGRPLRYEQYF
TRBV7-2	TRBJ2-4	NA	CASRKNEAKNIQYF
TRBV20-1	TRBJ1-5	NA	CSARDLGRGHGPQHF
TRBV30	TRBJ1-1	NA	CAWSRRQNTEAFF
TRBV9	TRBJ2-7	NA	CASSVGFHGSYEQYF
TRBV6-1	TRBJ2-4	TRBD2	CASSWTSGRVHIQYF
TRBV6-5	TRBJ2-5	NA	CASSYSTISQETQYF
TRBV18	TRBJ1-1	NA	CASSPMGLNTEAFF
TRBV6-1	TRBJ2-5	TRBD2	CASSGGWTPGRASGRGVQETQYF
TRBV20-1	TRBJ2-4	TRBD2	CSARDLAGVGIKYF
TRBV24-1	TRBJ2-5	TRBD1	CATSDPRQGGWETQYF
TRBV5-1	TRBJ2-2	NA	CASSFKTTTGELFF
TRBV28	TRBJ2-7	NA	CASSPRDRRFYEQYF